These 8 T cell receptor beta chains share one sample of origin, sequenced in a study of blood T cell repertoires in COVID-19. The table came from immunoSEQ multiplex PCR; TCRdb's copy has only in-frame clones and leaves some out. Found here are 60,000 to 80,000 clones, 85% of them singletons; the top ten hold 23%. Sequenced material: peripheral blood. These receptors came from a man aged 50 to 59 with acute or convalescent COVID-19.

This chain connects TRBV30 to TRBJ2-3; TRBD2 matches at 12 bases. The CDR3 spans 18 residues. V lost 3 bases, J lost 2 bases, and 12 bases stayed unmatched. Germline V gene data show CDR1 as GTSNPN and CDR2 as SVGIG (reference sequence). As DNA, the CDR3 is TGTGCCTGGAGCACCCCCCGACTAGCGGGGGAGCACACAGATACGCAGTATTTT. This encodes CAWSTPRLAGEHTDTQYF.

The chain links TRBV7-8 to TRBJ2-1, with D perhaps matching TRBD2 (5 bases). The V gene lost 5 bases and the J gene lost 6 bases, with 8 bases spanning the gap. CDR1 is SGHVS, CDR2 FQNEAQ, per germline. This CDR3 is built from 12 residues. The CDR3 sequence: CASSQGSNEQFF. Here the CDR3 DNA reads TGTGCCAGCAGCCAAGGGAGCAATGAGCAGTTCTTC. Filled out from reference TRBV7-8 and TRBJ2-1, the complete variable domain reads GAGVSQSPRYKVAKRGQDVALRCDPISGHVSLFWYQQALGQGPEFLTYFQNEAQLDKSGLPSDRFFAERPEGSVSTLKIQRTQQEDSAVYLCASSQGSNEQFFGPGTRLTVL.

The CDR3 sequence: CASRRILQGDGYTF. The CDR3, as DNA: TGTGCCAGCAGACGCATCCTACAGGGGGATGGCTACACCTTC. The chain links TRBV6-5 to TRBJ1-2; TRBD1 matches at 8 bases. This CDR3 region has 14 residues. J was trimmed by 6 bases and V by 6 bases; bases with no gene match: 9. Looked up from germline, CDR1 is MNHEY and CDR2 is SVGAGI.

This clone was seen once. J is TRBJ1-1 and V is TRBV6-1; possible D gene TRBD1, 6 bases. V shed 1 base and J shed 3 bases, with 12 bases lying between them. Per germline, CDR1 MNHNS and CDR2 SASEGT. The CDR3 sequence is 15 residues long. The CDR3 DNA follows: TGTGCCAGCAGTGAAGGCTTCAGGGGCGACACTGAAGCTTTCTTT. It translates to CASSEGFRGDTEAFF.

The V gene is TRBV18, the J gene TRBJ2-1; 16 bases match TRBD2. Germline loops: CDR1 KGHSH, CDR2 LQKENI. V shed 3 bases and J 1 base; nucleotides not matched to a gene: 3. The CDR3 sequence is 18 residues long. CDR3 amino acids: CASSPTGLAGGSYNEQFF. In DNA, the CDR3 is TGTGCCAGCTCACCGACGGGACTAGCGGGGGGGTCCTACAATGAGCAGTTCTTC.

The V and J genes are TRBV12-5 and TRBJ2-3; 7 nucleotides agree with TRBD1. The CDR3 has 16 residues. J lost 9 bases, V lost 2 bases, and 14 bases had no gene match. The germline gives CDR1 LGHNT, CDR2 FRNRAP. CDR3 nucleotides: TGTGCTAGTGGTTTGTACCGGGACAGTCTTTTTCAGACGCAGTATTTT. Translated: CASGLYRDSLFQTQYF.

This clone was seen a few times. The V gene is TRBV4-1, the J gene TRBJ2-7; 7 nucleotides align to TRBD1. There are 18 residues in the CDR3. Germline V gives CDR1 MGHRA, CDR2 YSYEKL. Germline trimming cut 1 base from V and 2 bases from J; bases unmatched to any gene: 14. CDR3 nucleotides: TGCGCCAGCAGCCAAGGCCCTCCCGGGACAGTGAGGACCTACGAGCAGTACTTC. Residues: CASSQGPPGTVRTYEQYF.

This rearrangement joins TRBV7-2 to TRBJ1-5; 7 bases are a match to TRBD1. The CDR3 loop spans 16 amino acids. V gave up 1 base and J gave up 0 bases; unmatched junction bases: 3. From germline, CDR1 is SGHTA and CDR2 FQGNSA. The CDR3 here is CASSLGGQFSNQPQHF. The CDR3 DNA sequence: TGTGCCAGCAGCTTAGGGGGACAGTTTAGCAATCAGCCCCAGCATTTT.